A single sample is the source of the 24 T cell receptor beta chains below, sequenced in a study of OX40 agonist ivuxolimab in advanced cancers. Method: immunoSEQ multiplex PCR; TCRdb's copy keeps in-frame clones and lacks some. The table has some 85,000 clones, around nine tenths seen once. Specimen: CD4+ or CD8+ T cells sorted from blood, collected in a trial of the OX40 agonist ivuxolimab. The origin of the receptors is an adult with an advanced solid tumor such as melanoma, head and neck, liver or kidney cancer.

V and J are TRBV7-2 and TRBJ2-3; 10 nucleotides agree with TRBD2. Germline V gene data show CDR1 as SGHTA and CDR2 as FQGNSA. The CDR3 has 16 residues. J lost 6 bases, V lost 3 bases, and 9 bases had no gene match. CDR3 coding DNA: TGTGCCAGCAGCTTCCTGAGCGGGAGGGCCGGGGATACGCAGTATTTT. Translation: CASSFLSGRAGDTQYF.

The genes are TRBV5-1 and TRBJ1-5; unclear D gene. Looked up from germline, CDR1 is SGHRS and CDR2 is YFSETQ. Trimming took off 1 base at V and 3 bases at J, with 8 bases between the two ends. CDR3 size: 14 residues. This chain's CDR3 is CASSLYPANQPQHF. The CDR3 DNA reads TGCGCCAGCAGCTTGTATCCTGCCAATCAGCCCCAGCATTTT.

The chain employs TRBV18 and TRBJ2-3, with 9 bases matching TRBD1. This CDR3 has 19 residues. CDR1 and CDR2 (germline): KGHSH, LQKENI. V was clipped by 0 bases and J by 3 bases; unmatched bases: 13. CDR3 residues: CASSPPTAGWTGETDTQYF. The CDR3 DNA is TGTGCCAGCTCACCACCGACGGCGGGGTGGACAGGGGAGACAGATACGCAGTATTTT. Looking up the rest from reference TRBV18 and TRBJ2-3 gives the full variable domain: NAGVMQNPRHLVRRRGQEARLRCSPMKGHSHVYWYRQLPEEGLKFMVYLQKENIIDESGMPKERFSAEFPKEGPSILRIQQVVRGDSAAYFCASSPPTAGWTGETDTQYFGPGTRLTVL.

This clone was counted a few times. The chain is built from TRBV10-2 and TRBJ2-2, with 10 nucleotides matching TRBD2. CDR3 size: 16 residues. Trimming at V came to 6 bases and at J to 7 bases, leaving 11 bases not matched to a gene. Germline V gene data show CDR1 as WSHSY and CDR2 as SAAADI. CDR3 residues: CASRTLAGMRNGELFF. CDR3 in DNA: TGCGCCAGCAGGACACTAGCGGGAATGCGAAACGGGGAGCTGTTTTTT.

The CDR3 here is CASSLGLVVGDTQYF. CDR3 coding DNA: TGTGCCAGCAGCTTAGGACTAGTCGTCGGGGATACGCAGTATTTT. The rearrangement joins TRBV7-2 to TRBJ2-3; D may be TRBD2 (6 bases). Germline V gene data show CDR1 as SGHTA and CDR2 as FQGNSA. V lost 1 base and J lost 6, with 14 bases in between. The CDR3 runs to 15 residues.

The rearrangement joins TRBV9 to TRBJ2-3; TRBD2 agrees at 14 bases. This CDR3 has 16 residues. J lost 3 bases, V lost 2 bases, and 2 bases had no gene match. From germline, CDR1 is SGDLS and CDR2 YYNGEE. The CDR3 DNA reads TGTGCCAGCAGCGTCGGGACTAGCGGGAGTACAGATACGCAGTATTTT. Translating it yields CASSVGTSGSTDTQYF.

The chain is built from TRBV29-1 and TRBJ2-1, with a possible D match to TRBD1 (6 bases). Trimming left V 1 base short and J 3 bases short, with 13 bases between. CDR1 and CDR2 from the germline V gene are SQVTM and ANQGSEA. The CDR3 is 15 amino acids. CDR3 region: CSVEGQPTGYNEQFF. The CDR3 bases are TGCAGCGTTGAAGGACAACCGACAGGCTACAATGAGCAGTTCTTC.

V and J are TRBV5-4 and TRBJ2-1; either TRBD1 or TRBD2 may supply D (5 bases each). CDR1 is SGHNT, CDR2 YYREEE, per germline (reference sequence). V was trimmed by 3 bases and J by 4 bases, leaving 8 bases between them. The CDR3 spans 13 residues. CDR3 bases: TGTGCCAGCAGCTCAGAGGGGTACAATGAGCAGTTCTTC. It encodes CASSSEGYNEQFF.

The chain recombines TRBV10-3 with TRBJ2-1, with 15 bases identical to TRBD2. Germline V gene lookup returns CDR1 ENHRY and CDR2 SYGVKD. The J segment lost 4 bases and the V segment lost 8 bases, leaving 9 bases of the junction unmatched. The length of the CDR3 is 17 residues. CDR3 region: CAIGGLAGGHGYNEQFF. Here the CDR3 DNA reads TGTGCCATCGGAGGACTAGCGGGAGGGCATGGGTACAATGAGCAGTTCTTC.

The chain recombines TRBV4-1 with TRBJ2-3, with a weak D call TRBD2 (5 bases). This CDR3 comprises 17 residues. Trimming took off 0 bases at V and 1 base at J, with 14 bases between the two ends. Germline loops: CDR1 MGHRA, CDR2 YSYEKL. DNA of the CDR3: TGCGCCAGCAGCCAAGATGCGCGGGTGTCTGGCACAGATACGCAGTATTTT. It is translated as CASSQDARVSGTDTQYF.

The chain uses TRBV4-2 and TRBJ2-3; D unclear. This CDR3 contains 15 residues. Germline V gene lookup returns CDR1 LGHNA and CDR2 YNFKEQ. The V and J ends lost 0 bases and 6 bases respectively, with 13 bases between them. CDR3 sequence reads: CASSQDMVVTDTQYF. As DNA, the CDR3 is TGTGCCAGCAGCCAAGATATGGTGGTCACCGATACGCAGTATTTT.

V usage is TRBV28 and J usage is TRBJ1-3; 7 positions match TRBD1. CDR1 and CDR2 from the germline V gene are MDHEN and SYDVKM. The CDR3 has 15 residues. J lost 0 bases, V lost 8 bases, and 7 bases had no gene match. This CDR3 reads CASRTRGSSGNTIYF. CDR3 sequence (DNA): TGTGCCAGCCGAACCAGGGGGTCCTCTGGAAACACCATATATTTT.

This chain joins TRBV28 and TRBJ2-3, with D hard to call. The V gene's germline CDR1 is MDHEN and CDR2 SYDVKM. The CDR3 is 15 amino acids. Trimming pared 8 bases from V and 0 bases from J, leaving 15 bases between. This CDR3 reads CASRQSSPSTDTQYF. The DNA for the CDR3 is TGTGCCAGCCGACAAAGCAGCCCTAGCACAGATACGCAGTATTTT.

The V call is TRBV4-2, the J call TRBJ2-5; 10 bases line up with TRBD2. Germline V CDR1 and CDR2: LGHNA, YNFKEQ. Trimming at V came to 0 bases and at J to 6 bases, leaving 10 bases not matched to a gene. CDR3 size: 17 residues. The CDR3 reads CASSQDLPSGSVQTQYF. CDR3 in DNA: TGTGCCAGCAGCCAAGATCTTCCTAGCGGGAGTGTACAGACCCAGTACTTC.

The rearrangement uses TRBV10-3 and TRBJ2-7; 9 bases are a match to TRBD2. Trimming took 7 bases from V and 1 from J; bases not matched to a gene: 2. The CDR3 length is 13 residues. Germline loops: CDR1 ENHRY, CDR2 SYGVKD. The CDR3 region has the DNA TGTGCCATCATGGCGGGAGGGTCCTACGAGCAGTACTTC. This translates into CAIMAGGSYEQYF.

V and J are TRBV7-6 and TRBJ2-4, with D possibly matching TRBD1 (6 bases). Germline values: CDR1 SGHVS, CDR2 FNYEAQ. The V gene lost 1 base and the J gene lost 3 bases, with 31 bases spanning the gap. The CDR3 is 22 residues long. DNA of the CDR3: TGTGCCAGCAGCTTAGACCCTCGGACGGTGCTCGAATACAGGGAAGGCAAAAACATTCAGTACTTC. Protein: CASSLDPRTVLEYREGKNIQYF.

V and J are TRBV18 and TRBJ2-7; the match to TRBD2 covers 16 bases. Germline V gene lookup returns CDR1 KGHSH and CDR2 LQKENI. There are 18 residues in the CDR3. J was trimmed by 4 bases and V by 6 bases; bases with no gene match: 12. The CDR3 loop reads CASSPPGLAGGPGYEQYF. In nucleotides, the CDR3 is TGTGCCAGCTCCCCGCCGGGACTAGCGGGAGGGCCGGGTTACGAGCAGTACTTC. The full variable domain, completed using reference TRBV18 and TRBJ2-7, is NAGVMQNPRHLVRRRGQEARLRCSPMKGHSHVYWYRQLPEEGLKFMVYLQKENIIDESGMPKERFSAEFPKEGPSILRIQQVVRGDSAAYFCASSPPGLAGGPGYEQYFGPGTRLTVT.

This chain's CDR3 is CASGIQPGQGHEQYF. CDR3 DNA sequence: TGTGCCAGCGGGATTCAGCCGGGACAGGGTCACGAGCAGTACTTC. The chain links TRBV6-1 to TRBJ2-7, with 9 bases fitting TRBD1. Trimming at V came to 8 bases and at J to 5 bases, leaving 13 bases not matched to a gene. The CDR3 is 15 residues long. Germline V gene data show CDR1 as MNHNS and CDR2 as SASEGT.

This clone was counted a few times. The CDR3 coding sequence is TGTGCCAGCAGCTTAAGGGGCGCTAGCACAGATACGCAGTATTTT. Translation gives CASSLRGASTDTQYF. The rearrangement links TRBV7-3 to TRBJ2-3, with a tentative D call TRBD1 (5 bases). Trimming pared 1 base from V and 0 bases from J, leaving 8 bases between. Germline V CDR1 and CDR2: SGHTA, FQGTGA. There are 15 residues in the CDR3. The full variable domain, its missing parts supplied by reference TRBV7-3 and TRBJ2-3, is GAGVSQTPSNKVTEKGKYVELRCDPISGHTALYWYRQSLGQGPEFLIYFQGTGAADDSGLPNDRFFAVRPEGSVSTLKIQRTERGDSAVYLCASSLRGASTDTQYFGPGTRLTVL.

The chain combines TRBV4-1 with TRBJ2-2; D possibly corresponds to TRBD1 (5 bases). This CDR3 region has 13 residues. Trimming left V 4 bases short and J 5 bases short, with 8 bases between. From germline, CDR1 is MGHRA and CDR2 YSYEKL. The DNA for the CDR3 is TGCGCCAGCAGCCGTCAGGGTACCGGGGAGCTGTTTTTT. Translating gives CASSRQGTGELFF.

The rearrangement joins TRBV6-5 to TRBJ1-2, with TRBD1 as a possible D gene (6 bases). Germline-derived CDR1 and CDR2 are MNHEY and SVGAGI. V was shortened by 7 bases and J by 3 bases, with 9 bases between the two germline ends. The CDR3 runs to 12 residues. CDR3 bases: TGTGCCAGCACCGGACAGTACTATGGCTACACCTTC. Translation: CASTGQYYGYTF.

This chain connects TRBV5-1 to TRBJ2-5; TRBD2 might be the D (6 bases). Germline V gene lookup returns CDR1 SGHRS and CDR2 YFSETQ. This CDR3 region has 15 residues. Trimming removed 2 bases at V and 5 bases at J, with 16 bases between. CDR3 sequence reads: CASSFFYAGRETQYF. DNA of the CDR3: TGCGCCAGCAGCTTCTTCTACGCGGGACGGGAGACCCAGTACTTC.

This clone has a single count. The J gene is TRBJ1-1, the V gene TRBV6-1; 10 bases fit TRBD1. The CDR3 totals 15 residues. Germline assignment: CDR1 MNHNS and CDR2 SASEGT. V lost 6 bases to trimming and J lost 1 base; unmatched junction nucleotides: 5. The CDR3 reads CASRRQGAGNTEAFF. The CDR3 coding sequence is TGTGCCAGCAGGAGACAGGGGGCTGGGAACACTGAAGCTTTCTTT.

The chain is built from TRBV30 and TRBJ1-1; 10 nucleotides match TRBD1. The trim removed 3 bases at V and 5 bases at J, leaving 3 bases unmatched. Germline V CDR1 and CDR2: GTSNPN, SVGIG (reference sequence). The length of the CDR3 is 13 residues. CDR3 sequence: CAWRGTGETEAFF. CDR3 coding DNA: TGTGCCTGGAGGGGGACAGGGGAGACTGAAGCTTTCTTT.